The 17 T cell receptor beta chains in this list originate from one sample, sequenced in a study of blood T cell repertoires in COVID-19. Only in-frame clones appear in the TCRdb table, and some are missing; sequencing was by immunoSEQ multiplex PCR. Of over 35,000 clones listed, roughly 93% were seen once; the top ten hold 8% to 10%. The sequencing input was peripheral blood. These receptors were obtained from a middle-aged man with active COVID-19.

The J gene is TRBJ2-3, the V gene TRBV9; 7 positions agree with TRBD1. CDR1 and CDR2 (germline): SGDLS, YYNGEE. The V gene end was trimmed by 0 bases and the J gene end by 6 bases; junction bases not matched to a gene: 1. The CDR3 runs 13 residues. CDR3: CASSVGQGDTQYF. For the CDR3, the DNA is TGTGCCAGCAGCGTAGGACAGGGCGATACGCAGTATTTT.

The J gene is TRBJ2-2, the V gene TRBV28, with 8 bases that match TRBD2. The CDR3 is 18 residues long. J gave up 6 bases and V 6 bases, and 18 bases lay outside the gene matches. Germline assignment: CDR1 MDHEN and CDR2 SYDVKM. The CDR3: CASSLTPGLGAVAGELFF. The CDR3 DNA is TGTGCCAGCAGCCTGACCCCGGGACTAGGGGCTGTGGCCGGGGAGCTGTTTTTT.

The chain employs TRBV5-1 and TRBJ1-4; TRBD1 is a possible D gene (5 bases). V was pared by 7 bases and J by 8 bases, with 21 bases between. Germline loops: CDR1 SGHRS, CDR2 YFSETQ. This CDR3 is built from 15 residues. The CDR3 here is CASSQDWGESEKLFF. CDR3 coding DNA: TGCGCCAGCTCTCAAGATTGGGGGGAATCAGAAAAACTGTTTTTT.

The rearrangement uses TRBV28 and TRBJ2-2; D gene unclear. Germline assignment: CDR1 MDHEN and CDR2 SYDVKM. The V end lost 6 bases, the J end lost 4 bases, and 6 bases lay between the germline ends. CDR3 size: 12 residues. The CDR3 loop is CASSLGTGELFF. CDR3 DNA: TGTGCCAGCAGCCTCGGCACCGGGGAGCTGTTTTTT. Complete variable domain (other parts from reference TRBV28 and TRBJ2-2): DVKVTQSSRYLVKRTGEKVFLECVQDMDHENMFWYRQDPGLGLRLIYFSYDVKMKEKGDIPEGYSVSREKKERFSLILESASTNQTSMYLCASSLGTGELFFGEGSRLTVL.

The J gene is TRBJ2-7, the V gene TRBV28, with TRBD2 matching 7 bases. The V and J ends lost 2 bases and 2 bases, in that order; junction bases with no gene match: 6. CDR1 is MDHEN and CDR2 is SYDVKM in the germline V gene. The CDR3 extends over 15 amino acids. The CDR3 region is CASSLIAGLAYEQYF. In nucleotides, the CDR3 is TGTGCCAGCAGTTTAATCGCCGGACTAGCCTACGAGCAGTACTTC. Using reference TRBV28 and TRBJ2-7 for the parts outside the CDR3, the full variable domain is DVKVTQSSRYLVKRTGEKVFLECVQDMDHENMFWYRQDPGLGLRLIYFSYDVKMKEKGDIPEGYSVSREKKERFSLILESASTNQTSMYLCASSLIAGLAYEQYFGPGTRLTVT.

The rearrangement links TRBV28 to TRBJ2-1; 8 bases match TRBD1. The CDR3 contains 15 residues. The V gene's germline CDR1 is MDHEN and CDR2 SYDVKM. With 0 bases clipped from V and 3 bases from J, the junction kept 1 base outside the gene matches. CDR3 amino acids: CASSLWTGDYNEQFF. CDR3 nucleotide sequence: TGTGCCAGCAGTTTATGGACAGGGGACTACAATGAGCAGTTCTTC.

This chain connects TRBV25-1 to TRBJ2-7; 11 positions agree with TRBD2. Germline assignment: CDR1 MGHDK and CDR2 SYGVNS. The CDR3 has 14 amino acids. J gave up 4 bases and V 6 bases, and 5 bases lay outside the gene matches. CDR3 in amino acids: CASRGTSGGYEQYF. The CDR3 nucleotides are TGTGCCAGCAGGGGGACTAGCGGAGGGTACGAGCAGTACTTC.

The sample holds one count of this clone. The chain has TRBV6-5 and TRBJ2-7; 10 positions agree with TRBD2. Germline V lookup: CDR1 MNHEY, CDR2 SVGAGI. The CDR3 has 14 amino acids. The ends lost 7 bases at V and 0 bases at J; junction bases unmatched: 3. The chain's CDR3 is CASTVAGGSYEQYF. The CDR3 DNA is TGTGCCAGCACCGTAGCGGGAGGCTCCTACGAGCAGTACTTC.

The chain uses TRBV18 and TRBJ2-7, with 9 bases matching TRBD1. Unmatched junction bases numbered 4, after V lost 3 bases and J lost 4 bases. The V gene's germline CDR1 is KGHSH and CDR2 LQKENI. This CDR3 region has 14 residues. CDR3 bases: TGTGCCAGCTCACCGCCGGGACAGGGTTACGAGCAGTACTTC. Translated: CASSPPGQGYEQYF.

The J gene is TRBJ1-1, the V gene TRBV28, with D unclear. The CDR3 totals 18 residues. V was pared by 6 bases and J by 0 bases, with 23 bases between. The germline V gene has CDR1 MDHEN and CDR2 SYDVKM. The CDR3 region is CASRMNKKGVTLNTEAFF. CDR3 DNA: TGTGCCAGCAGGATGAATAAGAAGGGAGTAACTTTGAACACTGAAGCTTTCTTT.

Only one count was recorded for this clone. This chain connects TRBV28 to TRBJ1-1; 8 bases align to TRBD1. The CDR3 totals 15 residues. V shed 7 bases and J 3 bases; nucleotides not matched to a gene: 10. Germline V gives CDR1 MDHEN, CDR2 SYDVKM. The CDR3 nucleotides are TGTGCCAGCACTACCACAGGGGGAGGTGACACTGAAGCTTTCTTT. Translated, it gives CASTTTGGGDTEAFF.

This chain links TRBV2 with TRBJ1-5; TRBD1 agrees at 8 bases. The CDR3 is 14 amino acids. Germline-derived CDR1 and CDR2 are SNHLY and FYNNEI. The junction had 10 bases not matched to a gene; V was cut back by 6 bases and J by 9 bases. CDR3 sequence: CASSQDRGSWPQHF. For the CDR3, the DNA is TGTGCCAGCAGCCAAGACAGGGGCTCATGGCCCCAGCATTTT.

The chain uses TRBV29-1 and TRBJ2-3, with D possibly TRBD2 on 5 matching bases. The germline gives CDR1 SQVTM, CDR2 ANQGSEA. This CDR3 has 13 residues. The V end was cut by 6 bases, the J end by 3 bases, with 13 bases between. The DNA of the CDR3 is TGCAGCGTCTCGGGAAGGGTGACAGATACGCAGTATTTT. Translated, it gives CSVSGRVTDTQYF.

The chain carries TRBV9 and TRBJ2-7, with a weak D call TRBD2 (6 bases). The ends were cut back, 0 bases at V and 6 bases at J, with 10 bases in the middle. Germline V gives CDR1 SGDLS, CDR2 YYNGEE. This CDR3 has 13 residues. The CDR3 sequence: CASSVAQAGEQYF. The CDR3 bases are TGTGCCAGCAGCGTAGCCCAAGCGGGCGAGCAGTACTTC.

The chain carries TRBV6-5 and TRBJ2-1, with 10 bases that match TRBD2. Trimming at V came to 5 bases and at J to 15 bases, leaving 16 bases not matched to a gene. The CDR3 runs to 15 residues. CDR1 is MNHEY and CDR2 is SVGAGI in the germline V gene. The CDR3 protein is CASSPSWTSGPKRFF. The CDR3 nucleotides read TGTGCCAGCAGTCCCTCTTGGACTAGCGGCCCAAAACGGTTCTTC.

The chain has TRBV12-3 or TRBV12-4 and TRBJ1-5; TRBD1 agrees at 7 bases. There are 13 residues in the CDR3. V dropped 10 bases and J dropped 6; count of bases not matched to a gene: 9. For the CDR3, the DNA is TGTGCCATAGGGCAGGGGGTTTCTCAGCCCCAGCATTTT. Residues: CAIGQGVSQPQHF.

This clone was observed a few times. This chain connects TRBV5-1 to TRBJ2-2; 14 positions agree with TRBD2. In germline, CDR1 is SGHRS, CDR2 YFSETQ. With 6 bases clipped from V and 4 bases from J, the junction kept 11 bases outside the gene matches. This CDR3 contains 18 residues. CDR3 DNA: TGCGCCAGCACCCGACTAGCGGGAGGGCCGGGGGGCACCGGGGAGCTGTTTTTT. Its protein product is CASTRLAGGPGGTGELFF.